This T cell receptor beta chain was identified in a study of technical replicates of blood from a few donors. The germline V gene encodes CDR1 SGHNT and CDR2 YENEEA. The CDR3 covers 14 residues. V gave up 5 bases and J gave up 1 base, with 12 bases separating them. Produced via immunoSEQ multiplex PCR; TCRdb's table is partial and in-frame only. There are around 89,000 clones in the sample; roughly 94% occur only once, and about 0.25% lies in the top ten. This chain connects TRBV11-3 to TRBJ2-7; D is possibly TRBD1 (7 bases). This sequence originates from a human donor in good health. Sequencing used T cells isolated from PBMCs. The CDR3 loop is CASSPRGDSYEQYF. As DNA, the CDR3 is TGTGCCAGCAGCCCCAGGGGGGATTCCTACGAGCAGTACTTC.